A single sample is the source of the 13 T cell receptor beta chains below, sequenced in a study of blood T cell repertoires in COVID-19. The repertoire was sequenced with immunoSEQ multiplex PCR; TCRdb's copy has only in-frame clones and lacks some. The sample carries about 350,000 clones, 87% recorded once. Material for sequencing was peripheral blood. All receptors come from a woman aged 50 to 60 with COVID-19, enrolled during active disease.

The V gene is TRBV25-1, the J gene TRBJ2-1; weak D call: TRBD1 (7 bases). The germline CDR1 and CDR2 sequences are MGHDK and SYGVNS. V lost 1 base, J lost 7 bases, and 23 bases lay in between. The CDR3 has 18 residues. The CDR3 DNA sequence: TGTGCCAGCAGTGAATTTACCCTCCTCTCGACAGGGAGGAATGAGCAGTTCTTC. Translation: CASSEFTLLSTGRNEQFF.

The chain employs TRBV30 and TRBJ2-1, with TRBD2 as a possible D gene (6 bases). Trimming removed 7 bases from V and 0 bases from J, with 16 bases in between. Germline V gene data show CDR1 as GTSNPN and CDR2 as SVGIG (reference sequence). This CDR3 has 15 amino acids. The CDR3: CASELWGDSYNEQFF. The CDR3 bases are TGTGCCTCGGAATTATGGGGGGACTCCTACAATGAGCAGTTCTTC. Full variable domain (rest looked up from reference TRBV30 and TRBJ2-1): SQTIHQWPATLVQPVGSPLSLECTVEGTSNPNLYWYRQAAGRGLQLLFYSVGIGQISSEVPQNLSASRPQDRQFILSSKKLLLSDSGFYLCASELWGDSYNEQFFGPGTRLTVL.

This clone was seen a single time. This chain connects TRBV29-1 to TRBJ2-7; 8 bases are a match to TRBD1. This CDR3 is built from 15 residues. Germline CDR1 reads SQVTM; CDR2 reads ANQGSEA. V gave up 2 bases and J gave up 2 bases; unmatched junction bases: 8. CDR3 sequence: CSVEHIGQGTYEQYF. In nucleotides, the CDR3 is TGCAGCGTTGAACACATAGGACAGGGTACCTACGAGCAGTACTTC.

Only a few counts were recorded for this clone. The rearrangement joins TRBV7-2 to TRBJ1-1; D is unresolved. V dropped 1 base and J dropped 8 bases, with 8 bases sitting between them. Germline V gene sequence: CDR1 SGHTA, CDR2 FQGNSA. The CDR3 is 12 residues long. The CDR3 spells CASSLEFREAFF. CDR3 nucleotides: TGTGCCAGCAGCTTAGAGTTCAGGGAAGCTTTCTTT.

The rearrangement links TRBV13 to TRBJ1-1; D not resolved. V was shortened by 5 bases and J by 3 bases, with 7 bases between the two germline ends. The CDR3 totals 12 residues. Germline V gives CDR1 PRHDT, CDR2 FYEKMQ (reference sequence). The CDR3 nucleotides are TGTGCCAGCAGCCCCGACTACACTGAAGCTTTCTTT. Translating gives CASSPDYTEAFF.

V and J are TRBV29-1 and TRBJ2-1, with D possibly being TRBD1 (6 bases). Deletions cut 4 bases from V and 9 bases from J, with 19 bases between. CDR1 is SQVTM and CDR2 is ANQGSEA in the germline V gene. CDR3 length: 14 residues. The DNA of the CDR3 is TGCAGCGTTGGAAAGGCAGGGGAGTATGGTGAGCAGTTCTTC. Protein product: CSVGKAGEYGEQFF.

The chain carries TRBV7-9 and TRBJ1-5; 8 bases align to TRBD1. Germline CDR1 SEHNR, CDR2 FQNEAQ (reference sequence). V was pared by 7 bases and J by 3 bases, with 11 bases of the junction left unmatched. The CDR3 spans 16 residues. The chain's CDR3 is CASILPGDRINQPQHF. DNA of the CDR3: TGTGCCAGCATCCTCCCGGGGGACAGGATCAATCAGCCCCAGCATTTT.

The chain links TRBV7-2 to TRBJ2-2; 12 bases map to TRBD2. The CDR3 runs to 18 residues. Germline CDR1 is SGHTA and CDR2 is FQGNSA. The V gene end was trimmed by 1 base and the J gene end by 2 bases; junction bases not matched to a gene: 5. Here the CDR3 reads CASSLGTSGTFNTGELFF. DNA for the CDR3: TGTGCCAGCAGCTTAGGGACTAGCGGGACCTTTAACACCGGGGAGCTGTTTTTT.

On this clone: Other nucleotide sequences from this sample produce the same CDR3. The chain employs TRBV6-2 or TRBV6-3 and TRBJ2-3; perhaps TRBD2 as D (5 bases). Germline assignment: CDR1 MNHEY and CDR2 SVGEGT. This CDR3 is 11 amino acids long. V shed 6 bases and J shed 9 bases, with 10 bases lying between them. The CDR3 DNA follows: TGTGCCAGCAGCCGCGAGGGCACGCAGTATTTT. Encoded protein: CASSREGTQYF.

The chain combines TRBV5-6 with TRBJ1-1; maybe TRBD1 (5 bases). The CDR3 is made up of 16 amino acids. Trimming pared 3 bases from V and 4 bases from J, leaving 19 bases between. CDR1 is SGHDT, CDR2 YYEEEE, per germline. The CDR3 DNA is TGTGCCAGCAGCTGGCGGAGGGGTGCGGTGAGCACTGAAGCTTTCTTT. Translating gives CASSWRRGAVSTEAFF.

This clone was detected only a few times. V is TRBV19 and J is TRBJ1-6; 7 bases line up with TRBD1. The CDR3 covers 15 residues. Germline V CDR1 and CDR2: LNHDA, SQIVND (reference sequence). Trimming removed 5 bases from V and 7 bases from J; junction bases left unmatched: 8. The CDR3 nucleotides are TGTGCCAGTAGTCCCAGACAGGGATCCAATTCACCCCTCCACTTT. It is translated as CASSPRQGSNSPLHF.

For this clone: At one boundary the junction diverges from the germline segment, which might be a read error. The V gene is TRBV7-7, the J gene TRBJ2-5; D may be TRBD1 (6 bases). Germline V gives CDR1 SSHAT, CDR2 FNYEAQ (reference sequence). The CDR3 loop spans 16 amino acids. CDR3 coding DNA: TGTGCTAGCAGCCAGATACAGGGAACGGAACAAGAGACCCAGTACTTC. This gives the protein CASSQIQGTEQETQYF.

The CDR3 DNA follows: TGTGCCAGCAGCCCCGGGACTGTCTCCTACAATGAGCAGTTCTTC. Its translation: CASSPGTVSYNEQFF. The rearrangement links TRBV2 to TRBJ2-1, with TRBD2 as a possible D gene (6 bases). This CDR3 spans 15 amino acids. The V end lost 6 bases, the J end lost 0 bases, and 12 bases lay between the germline ends. CDR1 and CDR2 from the germline V gene are SNHLY and FYNNEI.